Below, one TCR beta chain is given with its context. Its antigen is unidentified. These data come from a study of cytomegalovirus exposure and HLA in healthy donors. About the study: Researchers previously reported finding fewer than 140 million unique TCR beta sequences from about 179 million T cells. Study-wide findings and caveats: An analysis that was carried out later associated approximately 17,000 TCR beta sequences with HLA alleles at 0.05 false discovery rate. A prior analysis recorded that most TCR beta V segments were productive about 87% or about 30% of the time.

The study ran its PCR with 60 Vbeta and 13 Jbeta primers. Study processing details: Later work found 80 million to 85 million unique TCR beta chains, with approximately 12 million shared. Profiled with immunoSEQ multiplex PCR; TCRdb holds only in-frame clones, not every one. That table gives V, J and clone size, and the DNA gave D and trimming. The repertoire holds roughly 150,000 clones, with approximately 71% as singletons. The CDR3 length is 14 residues. Looked up from germline, CDR1 is SGHDT and CDR2 is YYEEEE. Losses at the gene ends were 4 bases for V and 4 bases for J; bases not matched to a gene: 7.

This TCR was recovered from a woman aged 18-29 years in good health and CMV-seropositive. V and J are TRBV5-6 and TRBJ2-5, with 7 bases fitting TRBD2. Sequences were obtained from PBMCs. CDR3 sequence reads: CASSGTGGRETQYF. The CDR3 nucleotides are TGTGCCAGCAGCGGGACGGGAGGCAGAGAGACCCAGTACTTC.